This TCR beta chain was captured in a study of cytomegalovirus exposure and HLA in healthy donors. Points from the study as a whole: TRBV6-2, TRBV6-3 and some other V segments were unresolvable in 87-base-pair reads.

About this clone: The antigen is not known.

This PCR relied on a set of 60 Vbeta primers and 13 Jbeta primers. Sequencing was performed with immunoSEQ multiplex PCR; in TCRdb, only in-frame clones are kept and a portion is missing. The sample lists roughly 120,000 clones; around 80% were seen once. V was pared by 3 bases and J by 2 bases, with 8 bases of the junction left unmatched. The CDR3 spans 16 residues. The germline V gene has CDR1 SGHTA and CDR2 FQGNSA. What was sequenced was PBMCs. The sequence was obtained from a man aged 50 to 59 in good health and CMV-seronegative. The rearrangement links TRBV7-2 to TRBJ2-3, with 7 nucleotides matching TRBD2. CDR3 loop: CASSFRGRAVTDTQYF. The DNA for the CDR3 is TGTGCCAGCAGCTTTCGAGGGAGGGCCGTCACAGATACGCAGTATTTT.